These 15 T cell receptor beta chains came from one sample sequenced in a study of shared clonotypes between healthy human individuals. Profiled with immunoSEQ multiplex PCR; TCRdb holds only in-frame clones, not every one. The sample includes some 2,400,000 clones, approximately 95% of them seen just once. Sequencing was carried out using naive CD4+ T cells sorted from blood. Subset here: CD45RA+ positively selected. All receptors come from a man between 18 and 35 years old in good health.

The chain carries TRBV18 and TRBJ1-5; perhaps TRBD1 as D (6 bases). V was trimmed by 3 bases and J by 4 bases, leaving 10 bases between them. The CDR3 spans 14 residues. Germline V gene lookup returns CDR1 KGHSH and CDR2 LQKENI. The CDR3 here is CASSPDSPNQPQHF. The CDR3 region has the DNA TGTGCCAGCTCACCGGACAGCCCTAATCAGCCCCAGCATTTT.

The chain links TRBV7-3 to TRBJ1-6, with 8 bases lining up with TRBD1. Germline-derived CDR1 and CDR2 are SGHTA and FQGTGA. Trimming took 2 bases from V and 8 from J; bases not matched to a gene: 2. The CDR3 runs 14 residues. CDR3 sequence (DNA): TGTGCCAGCAGCTTAGGACAGGGACATTCACCCCTCCACTTT. The encoded protein is CASSLGQGHSPLHF.

The rearrangement uses TRBV7-9 and TRBJ1-2; D is unresolved. The CDR3 loop spans 12 amino acids. Germline V lookup: CDR1 SEHNR, CDR2 FQNEAQ (reference sequence). V was trimmed by 4 bases and J by 7 bases, leaving 10 bases between them. CDR3 sequence: CASSYDGGGYTF. CDR3 nucleotide sequence: TGTGCCAGCAGCTACGACGGCGGTGGCTACACCTTC.

The gene calls are TRBV19 and TRBJ1-6; TRBD1 might be the D (6 bases). The germline V gene has CDR1 LNHDA and CDR2 SQIVND (reference sequence). The CDR3 is made up of 15 amino acids. V was clipped by 1 base and J by 6 bases, with 10 bases between them. In DNA form, the CDR3 reads TGTGCCAGTAGTATAGCGACAGGAAGTAATTCACCCCTCCACTTT. Residues: CASSIATGSNSPLHF.

This chain connects TRBV11-2 to TRBJ2-7; 8 bases align to TRBD2. Germline V gene lookup returns CDR1 SGHAT and CDR2 FQNNGV. The V and J ends lost 5 bases and 1 base, in that order; junction bases with no gene match: 4. The CDR3 contains 14 residues. The CDR3 DNA reads TGTGCCAGCAGCCTCGGGACTAGGTCCTACGAGCAGTACTTC. It codes for CASSLGTRSYEQYF.

The CDR3 region is CASSRWPNTEAFF. CDR3 nucleotide sequence: TGTGCCAGCAGCCGCTGGCCAAACACTGAAGCTTTCTTT. The chain recombines TRBV7-9 with TRBJ1-1; D ambiguous. V dropped 5 bases and J dropped 2 bases, with 9 bases sitting between them. Per germline, CDR1 SEHNR and CDR2 FQNEAQ (reference sequence). CDR3 length: 13 residues.

Only one count was recorded for this clone. The V gene is TRBV29-1, the J gene TRBJ1-1; D might be TRBD1 (5 bases). The germline V gene encodes CDR1 SQVTM and CDR2 ANQGSEA. Trimming removed 4 bases from V and 4 bases from J, with 13 bases in between. CDR3 length: 13 amino acids. Here the CDR3 reads CSVGEGWSTEAFF. The CDR3, as DNA: TGCAGCGTTGGCGAGGGGTGGTCCACTGAAGCTTTCTTT.

The chain employs TRBV5-8 and TRBJ2-7, with TRBD2 matching over 8 bases. CDR1 and CDR2 from the germline V gene are SGHTS and YDEGEE. This CDR3 region has 15 residues. J was trimmed by 0 bases and V by 4 bases; bases with no gene match: 6. For the CDR3, the DNA is TGTGCCAGCAGCATGCGAGCGGGAGCCTCCTACGAGCAGTACTTC. The encoded protein is CASSMRAGASYEQYF.

This CDR3 reads CASSLRLPQETQYF. For the CDR3, the DNA is TGTGCCAGCAGCTTGCGCCTACCACAAGAGACCCAGTACTTC. V and J are TRBV5-5 and TRBJ2-5; D is undetermined. V was cut by 1 base and J by 2 bases, with 9 bases left in between. CDR1 SGHKS and CDR2 YYEKEE come from the germline V gene (reference sequence). This CDR3 is built from 14 residues.

V is TRBV11-2 and J is TRBJ2-3; 8 bases align to TRBD1. The CDR3 is 16 residues long. Germline V gene lookup returns CDR1 SGHAT and CDR2 FQNNGV. Trimming at V came to 5 bases and at J to 2 bases, leaving 9 bases not matched to a gene. CDR3 protein: CASSPGGKGSTDTQYF. The CDR3 nucleotides read TGTGCCAGCAGCCCAGGGGGCAAGGGGTCCACAGATACGCAGTATTTT.

The J gene is TRBJ1-1, the V gene TRBV5-1; maybe TRBD1 (6 bases). The CDR3 contains 14 residues. Germline CDR1 reads SGHRS; CDR2 reads YFSETQ. V was clipped by 2 bases and J by 4 bases, with 12 bases between them. The CDR3 is CASSFMTGTTEAFF. The CDR3 bases are TGCGCCAGCAGCTTCATGACAGGCACCACTGAAGCTTTCTTT.

The rearrangement links TRBV9 to TRBJ2-4; D might be TRBD1 or TRBD2, each matching 5 bases. The CDR3 has 17 amino acids. Germline assignment: CDR1 SGDLS and CDR2 YYNGEE. Trimming stripped 2 bases from V and 6 bases from J, with 21 bases between. The DNA of the CDR3 is TGTGCCAGCAGCGTCTCTGAACCGGGACGCAAAGGAAACATTCAGTACTTC. The encoded protein is CASSVSEPGRKGNIQYF.

This clone appeared a few times. Other DNA sequences from this sample encode an identical CDR3 as well. The V and J genes are TRBV2 and TRBJ1-1; tentative D call: TRBD1 (5 bases). This CDR3 contains 13 residues. The V end lost 4 bases, the J end lost 0 bases, and 6 bases lay between the germline ends. Germline V CDR1 and CDR2: SNHLY, FYNNEI. The CDR3 DNA reads TGTGCCAGCAGTGGACAGCTGAACACTGAAGCTTTCTTT. This codes for CASSGQLNTEAFF. The variable domain in full, completed from reference TRBV2 and TRBJ1-1, reads EPEVTQTPSHQVTQMGQEVILRCVPISNHLYFYWYRQILGQKVEFLVSFYNNEISEKSEIFDDQFSVERPDGSNFTLKIRSTKLEDSAMYFCASSGQLNTEAFFGQGTRLTVV.

The chain combines TRBV5-5 with TRBJ2-7; D is possibly TRBD1 or TRBD2 (5 bases each). The CDR3 length is 15 residues. Germline CDR1 SGHKS, CDR2 YYEKEE (reference sequence). V lost 4 bases to trimming and J lost 3 bases, with 17 bases between them. Here the CDR3 reads CASSKSPGSDYEQYF. In DNA, the CDR3 is TGTGCCAGCAGCAAAAGCCCAGGGAGCGACTACGAGCAGTACTTC.

The rearrangement uses TRBV9 and TRBJ2-7; 9 bases are a match to TRBD1. The CDR3 consists of 17 residues. Germline V gene lookup returns CDR1 SGDLS and CDR2 YYNGEE. V lost 3 bases and J lost 3; bases outside the gene matches: 13. CDR3 region: CASSADLQGAHGYEQYF. CDR3 coding DNA: TGTGCCAGCAGCGCCGACCTACAGGGGGCGCATGGCTACGAGCAGTACTTC.